Shown below are 23 T cell receptor beta chains from a single sample sequenced in a study of CD8+ T cells in alopecia areata. RNA extraction was followed by reverse transcription into cDNA, which acted as the sequencing template. Using immunoSEQ multiplex PCR, the repertoire was profiled, and TCRdb retains in-frame clones only, with some absent. Of fewer than 250,000 clones in the sample, approximately 45% were seen once. Treatment in this sample: oral pan-JAK inhibitor, 5-10 mg twice daily. Sample: CD4+ T cells sorted from blood, taken at approximately week 36, from a patient treated with tofacitinib. These receptors originate from a human donor with alopecia areata.

The chain couples TRBV7-2 to TRBJ2-1; 12 positions match TRBD2. CDR3 size: 16 residues. V lost 5 bases to trimming and J lost 3 bases; unmatched junction nucleotides: 5. Germline lookup yields CDR1 SGHTA and CDR2 FQGNSA. The CDR3 protein is CASSPSSGRVYNEQFF. The CDR3, as DNA: TGTGCCAGCAGCCCATCTAGCGGGAGGGTCTACAATGAGCAGTTCTTC.

This chain joins TRBV29-1 and TRBJ1-2; unclear D gene. In germline, CDR1 is SQVTM, CDR2 ANQGSEA. V lost 5 bases and J lost 5, with 15 bases in between. The CDR3 length is 13 residues. The CDR3 loop is CSVRLLAGYGYTF. The CDR3 coding sequence is TGCAGCGTTCGACTTCTGGCGGGGTATGGCTACACCTTC.

The chain employs TRBV10-3 and TRBJ2-3; 8 nucleotides align to TRBD2. The CDR3 is 13 residues long. Per the germline V gene, CDR1 is ENHRY and CDR2 is SYGVKD. Germline trimming cut 6 bases from V and 1 base from J; bases unmatched to any gene: 0. The CDR3 coding sequence is TGTGCCATCAGGACTAGCGGCACAGATACGCAGTATTTT. Protein sequence: CAIRTSGTDTQYF.

This rearrangement joins TRBV30 to TRBJ2-2; D call uncertain. V was shortened by 7 bases and J by 7 bases, with 13 bases between the two germline ends. The CDR3 has 12 amino acids. Germline V lookup: CDR1 GTSNPN, CDR2 SVGIG (reference sequence). CDR3 in amino acids: CASPRGSGELFF. CDR3 coding DNA: TGTGCCTCCCCCCGAGGAAGCGGGGAGCTGTTTTTT. The full variable domain, rest sourced from reference TRBV30 and TRBJ2-2, is SQTIHQWPATLVQPVGSPLSLECTVEGTSNPNLYWYRQAAGRGLQLLFYSVGIGQISSEVPQNLSASRPQDRQFILSSKKLLLSDSGFYLCASPRGSGELFFGEGSRLTVL.

This chain connects TRBV30 to TRBJ2-1; TRBD1 aligns across 8 bases. J gave up 0 bases and V 2 bases, and 3 bases lay outside the gene matches. This CDR3 contains 15 residues. CDR1 is GTSNPN and CDR2 is SVGIG in the germline V gene (reference sequence). CDR3 protein: CAWSSGTGSYNEQFF. CDR3 coding DNA: TGTGCCTGGAGTTCCGGGACAGGCTCCTACAATGAGCAGTTCTTC.

The chain recombines TRBV11-2 with TRBJ2-3, with a tentative D call TRBD2 (5 bases). V lost 1 base, J lost 5 bases, and 13 bases lay in between. From germline, CDR1 is SGHAT and CDR2 FQNNGV. This CDR3 is 15 amino acids long. The CDR3 is CASSLGTGYGDTQYF. CDR3 bases: TGTGCCAGCAGCTTAGGTACGGGATATGGAGATACGCAGTATTTT.

This clone showed up many times. V usage is TRBV5-1 and J usage is TRBJ2-5; maybe TRBD1 (6 bases). V was pared by 4 bases and J by 6 bases, with 10 bases between. CDR1 and CDR2 from the germline V gene are SGHRS and YFSETQ. The CDR3 extends over 12 amino acids. The CDR3 is CASSIQGQTQYF. The CDR3 DNA sequence: TGCGCCAGCAGCATACAGGGACAGACCCAGTACTTC.

The table lists this clone with a count of one. The chain uses TRBV4-3 and TRBJ2-5; D may be TRBD1 or TRBD2 (5 bases each). This CDR3 has 16 residues. The V and J ends lost 1 base and 2 bases respectively, with 14 bases between them. Looked up from germline, CDR1 is LGHNA and CDR2 is YSLEER. CDR3 bases: TGCGCCAGCAGCCAAGGTACGACGGGACCTCAAGAGACCCAGTACTTC. Its translation is CASSQGTTGPQETQYF.

This clone showed up just a few times. V is TRBV4-1 and J is TRBJ1-5; no reliable D call. Trimming stripped 4 bases from V and 0 bases from J, with 7 bases between. This CDR3 is 14 amino acids long. The germline gives CDR1 MGHRA, CDR2 YSYEKL. Here the CDR3 reads CASSPQYSNQPQHF. CDR3 nucleotides: TGCGCCAGCAGCCCCCAGTATAGCAATCAGCCCCAGCATTTT.

This clone was recorded only once. The chain uses TRBV5-1 and TRBJ2-7, with 10 nucleotides matching TRBD2. The junction had 0 bases not matched to a gene; V was cut back by 0 bases and J by 0 bases. Per germline, CDR1 SGHRS and CDR2 YFSETQ. This CDR3 region has 15 residues. The CDR3 spells CASSLVAGGSYEQYF. In DNA, the CDR3 is TGCGCCAGCAGCTTGGTAGCGGGAGGCTCCTACGAGCAGTACTTC.

This clone was found a few times. This chain joins TRBV7-9 and TRBJ1-1; 7 nucleotides match TRBD1. V gave up 3 bases and J gave up 1 base; unmatched junction bases: 2. The V gene's germline CDR1 is SEHNR and CDR2 FQNEAQ (reference sequence). CDR3 length: 14 amino acids. This CDR3 reads CASSLQGGNTEAFF. The CDR3 region has the DNA TGTGCCAGCAGCTTGCAGGGGGGGAACACTGAAGCTTTCTTT.

The chain is built from TRBV25-1 and TRBJ2-7; the match to TRBD1 covers 9 bases. The CDR3 contains 16 residues. Germline-derived CDR1 and CDR2 are MGHDK and SYGVNS. J lost 6 bases, V lost 3 bases, and 12 bases had no gene match. CDR3 in DNA: TGTGCCAGCAGTGATCAAACAGGGGGCGACGGGGGCGAGCAGTACTTC. Amino acids: CASSDQTGGDGGEQYF.

This clone was observed at least ten times. V is TRBV10-3 and J is TRBJ1-5; 7 nucleotides line up with TRBD1. This CDR3 is 14 amino acids long. Germline loops: CDR1 ENHRY, CDR2 SYGVKD. The J segment lost 6 bases and the V segment lost 4 bases, leaving 6 bases of the junction unmatched. CDR3 in amino acids: CAISAGTEGQPQHF. The CDR3 DNA follows: TGTGCCATCAGTGCTGGGACAGAGGGTCAGCCCCAGCATTTT.

This clone has just a few counts. The gene calls are TRBV6-5 and TRBJ2-2, with D possibly TRBD2 on 6 matching bases. The V gene's germline CDR1 is MNHEY and CDR2 SVGAGI. This CDR3 spans 13 amino acids. V was trimmed by 8 bases and J by 5 bases, leaving 12 bases between them. The CDR3 region is CASRRAVTGELFF. The CDR3 region has the DNA TGTGCCAGCCGGAGGGCCGTTACCGGGGAGCTGTTTTTT.

The rearrangement uses TRBV27 and TRBJ1-5; D unclear. Trimming removed 4 bases from V and 2 bases from J, with 6 bases in between. The CDR3 runs to 13 residues. Germline values: CDR1 MNHEY, CDR2 SMNVEV (reference sequence). The CDR3 spells CASSWVGNQPQHF. CDR3 in DNA: TGTGCCAGCAGTTGGGTCGGCAATCAGCCCCAGCATTTT.

This clone was found a few times. This chain uses TRBV19 with TRBJ2-2; tentative D call: TRBD2 (6 bases). This CDR3 region has 14 residues. Germline assignment: CDR1 LNHDA and CDR2 SQIVND (reference sequence). Trimming shortened V by 8 bases and J by 6 bases, and 16 bases separated the two germline ends. In nucleotides, the CDR3 is TGTGCCAGTCGGGGGACCCTTACAGCCGGGGAGCTGTTTTTT. Protein product: CASRGTLTAGELFF.

The rearrangement joins TRBV9 to TRBJ2-7; TRBD2 matches 13 bases. V was clipped by 4 bases and J by 6 bases; unmatched bases: 4. The germline V gene has CDR1 SGDLS and CDR2 YYNGEE. This CDR3 spans 14 amino acids. The CDR3 protein is CASSPRTSGSEQYF. CDR3 bases: TGTGCCAGCAGCCCCCGGACTAGCGGGAGCGAGCAGTACTTC. The entire variable domain, with the rest obtained from reference TRBV9 and TRBJ2-7, is as follows: DSGVTQTPKHLITATGQRVTLRCSPRSGDLSVYWYQQSLDQGLQFLIQYYNGEERAKGNILERFSAQQFPDLHSELNLSSLELGDSALYFCASSPRTSGSEQYFGPGTRLTVT.

The CDR3 spells CAWGGSHGGEQFF. DNA for the CDR3: TGTGCCTGGGGAGGGTCTCACGGGGGTGAGCAGTTCTTC. The chain links TRBV30 to TRBJ2-1; possibly TRBD2 for D (6 bases). Germline lookup yields CDR1 GTSNPN and CDR2 SVGIG (reference sequence). Trimming removed 5 bases at V and 9 bases at J, with 17 bases between. The CDR3 is 13 residues long.

The chain has TRBV19 and TRBJ2-5; TRBD1 matches 9 bases. The germline V gene has CDR1 LNHDA and CDR2 SQIVND (reference sequence). Trimming took 6 bases from V and 5 from J; bases not matched to a gene: 7. The length of the CDR3 is 14 residues. The CDR3, as DNA: TGTGCCAGTAGAGCCGGGACAGGGACGGAGACCCAGTACTTC. Protein sequence: CASRAGTGTETQYF.

The chain uses TRBV2 and TRBJ2-2; 7 nucleotides agree with TRBD1. The CDR3 extends over 17 amino acids. Germline CDR1 and CDR2: SNHLY and FYNNEI. Trimming took 6 bases from V and 3 from J; bases not matched to a gene: 13. CDR3 in DNA: TGTGCCAGCAGACTACAGGGGCGCGCGTGGGACACCGGGGAGCTGTTTTTT. Amino acids: CASRLQGRAWDTGELFF.

This clone was detected only a few times. This same CDR3 is encoded by further DNA sequences in the sample. The chain is built from TRBV4-2 and TRBJ2-7, with D tentatively TRBD2 (6 bases). Germline V gene lookup returns CDR1 LGHNA and CDR2 YNFKEQ. V lost 0 bases and J lost 3, with 9 bases in between. The CDR3 totals 14 residues. CDR3 protein: CASSQERGSYEQYF. The CDR3 coding sequence is TGTGCCAGCAGCCAAGAGCGGGGAAGCTACGAGCAGTACTTC.

This chain uses TRBV29-1 with TRBJ2-5; D is undetermined. The J call is uncertain, as TRBJ2-7 better fits the DNA end. There are 13 residues in the CDR3. Germline CDR1 and CDR2: SQVTM and ANQGSEA. The CDR3 loop is CSVEDPYSYEQYF. In DNA form, the CDR3 reads TGCAGCGTTGAAGACCCCTACTCCTACGAGCAGTACTTC.

This clone was picked up a small number of times. The chain recombines TRBV6-1 with TRBJ2-2; no clear D. Germline V gene data show CDR1 as MNHNS and CDR2 as SASEGT. The CDR3 covers 12 residues. V lost 7 bases to trimming and J lost 6 bases, with 9 bases between them. Written as DNA, the CDR3 is TGTGCCAGCACCCCCCTCCCCGGGGAGCTGTTTTTT. Amino acids: CASTPLPGELFF.